A selection of T cell receptor beta chains follows, all from one sample in a study of cytomegalovirus exposure and HLA in healthy donors. Clones were sequenced by immunoSEQ multiplex PCR, and TCRdb holds only the in-frame ones, with some missing. This sample yields 100,000 to 150,000 clones, of which 82% are seen a single time; more than 0.9% belongs to the top ten. Sequences were obtained from PBMCs. These receptors were taken from a boy aged 10-17 years in good health and CMV-seronegative. Each CDR3 is given without its conserved first and last residue. The D gene is left open where the match is weak. Size tells how often a clone was seen (once, few, many) or the class of an expanded clone, and some rows leave it out.

>TRBV7-9|.|TRBJ2-3|TRBD2
SSSSSGRGTDTQY
>TRBV7-8|.|TRBJ2-6|.
ASSFSSSGANVLT
>TRBV5-1|once|TRBJ1-1|TRBD1
ASTSARTGTTEAS
>TRBV2|.|TRBJ2-7|.
ASSEAGARDEQY
>TRBV29-1|.|TRBJ2-7|TRBD1
SVTTGGDEQY
>TRBV9|.|TRBJ2-3|TRBD2
ASSSPSGRPDTQY
>TRBV7-8|few|TRBJ1-1|.
ASSLAYDGAF
>TRBV4-2|.|TRBJ1-1|.
ASSQARERTEAF
>TRBV29-1|.|TRBJ2-5|.
SVLGGETQY
>TRBV10-3|few|TRBJ1-3|.
AISESSQGSAGNTIY
>TRBV2|.|TRBJ1-3|.
ASSEYTPSSSSGNTIY
>TRBV5-4|once|TRBJ2-1|.
ASSQDFSSYNEQF
>TRBV4-3|once|TRBJ2-7|.
ASSQDTASSYEQY
>TRBV2|.|TRBJ2-5|TRBD2
ASSEIRLAGIETQY
>TRBV5-4|.|TRBJ1-2|TRBD1
ASSPTQGGRRDGYT
>TRBV4-2|.|TRBJ2-5|.
ASSQRTEETQY
>TRBV9|.|TRBJ2-7|.
ASSVGQYHSYEQY
>TRBV14|few|TRBJ2-5|.
ASSQAQETQY
>TRBV7-2|.|TRBJ2-5|.
ASSPGSVKETQY
>TRBV30|.|TRBJ2-7|.
AWGYSGYEQY
>TRBV9|.|TRBJ2-1|.
ASSPEDGSNEQF
>TRBV19|.|TRBJ2-7|.
ASSRFQQGTYEQY
>TRBV4-2|.|TRBJ2-2|TRBD1
ASSPIGDRGQSGELF
>TRBV6-1|.|TRBJ2-7|TRBD1
ASSEATGQNSL
>TRBV6-5|few|TRBJ2-3|.
ASSYGGITDTQY
>TRBV11-2|.|TRBJ2-7|.
ASSAGRGSSYEQY
>TRBV11-2|.|TRBJ2-3|TRBD2
ASSLKGLVEDTQY